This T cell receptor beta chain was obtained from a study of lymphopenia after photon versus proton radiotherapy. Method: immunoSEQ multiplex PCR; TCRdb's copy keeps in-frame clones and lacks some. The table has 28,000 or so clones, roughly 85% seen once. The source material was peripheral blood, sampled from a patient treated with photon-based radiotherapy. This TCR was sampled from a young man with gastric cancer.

The DNA for the CDR3 is TGTGCCAGCAGCTTAATTTGTGACAGGGGATCTGGAAACACCATATATTTT. It codes for CASSLICDRGSGNTIYF. V usage is TRBV11-3 and J usage is TRBJ1-3, with TRBD1 identical over 8 bases. Germline V gene sequence: CDR1 SGHNT, CDR2 YENEEA. V was clipped by 2 bases and J by 1 base; unmatched bases: 7. The CDR3 totals 17 residues.